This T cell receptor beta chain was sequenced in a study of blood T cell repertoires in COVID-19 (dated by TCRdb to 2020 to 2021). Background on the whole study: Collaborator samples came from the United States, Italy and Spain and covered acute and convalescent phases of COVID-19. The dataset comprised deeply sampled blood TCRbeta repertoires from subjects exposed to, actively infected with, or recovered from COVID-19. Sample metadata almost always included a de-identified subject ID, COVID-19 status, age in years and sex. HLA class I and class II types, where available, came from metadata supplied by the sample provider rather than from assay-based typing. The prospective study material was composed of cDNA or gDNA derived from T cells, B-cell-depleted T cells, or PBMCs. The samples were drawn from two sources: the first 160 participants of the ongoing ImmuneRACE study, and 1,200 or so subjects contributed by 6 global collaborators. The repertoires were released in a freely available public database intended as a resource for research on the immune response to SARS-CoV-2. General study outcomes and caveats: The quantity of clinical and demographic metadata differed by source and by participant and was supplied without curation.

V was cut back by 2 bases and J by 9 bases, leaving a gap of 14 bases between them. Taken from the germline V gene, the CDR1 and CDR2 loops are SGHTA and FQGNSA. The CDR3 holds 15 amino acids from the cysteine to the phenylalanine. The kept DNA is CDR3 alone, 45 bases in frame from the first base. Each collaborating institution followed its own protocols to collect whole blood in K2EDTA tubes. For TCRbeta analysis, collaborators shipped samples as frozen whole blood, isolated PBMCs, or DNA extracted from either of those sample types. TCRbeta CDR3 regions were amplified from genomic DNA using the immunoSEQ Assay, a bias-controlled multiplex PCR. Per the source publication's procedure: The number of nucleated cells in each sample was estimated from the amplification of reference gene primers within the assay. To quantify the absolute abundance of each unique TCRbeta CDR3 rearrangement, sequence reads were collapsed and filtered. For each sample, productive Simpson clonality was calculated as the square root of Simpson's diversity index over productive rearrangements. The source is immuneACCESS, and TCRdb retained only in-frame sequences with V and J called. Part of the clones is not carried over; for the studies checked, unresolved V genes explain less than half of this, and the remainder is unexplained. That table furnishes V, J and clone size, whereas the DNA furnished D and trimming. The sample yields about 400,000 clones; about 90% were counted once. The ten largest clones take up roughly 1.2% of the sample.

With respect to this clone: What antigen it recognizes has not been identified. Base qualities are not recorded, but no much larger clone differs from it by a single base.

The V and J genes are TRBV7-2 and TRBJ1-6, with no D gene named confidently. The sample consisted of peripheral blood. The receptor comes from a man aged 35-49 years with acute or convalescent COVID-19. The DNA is TGTGCCAGCAGCTTAAGTGGGTCGGGGTCTTCACCCCTCCACTTT. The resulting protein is CASSLSGSGSSPLHF.